This paragraph reports one TCR beta chain. The ends lost 7 bases at V and 2 bases at J; junction bases unmatched: 9. This CDR3 comprises 15 residues. The V gene's germline CDR1 is MNHEY and CDR2 SMNVEV (reference sequence). Sequencing was performed with immunoSEQ multiplex PCR; in TCRdb, only in-frame clones are kept and a portion is missing. Counted here are around 91,000 clones, roughly 87% occurring once; the ten biggest clones make up around 16%. These data come from a study of T cells in localized non-small cell lung cancer. The J gene is TRBJ1-1, the V gene TRBV27; 8 bases are shared with TRBD1. This specimen consisted of peripheral blood, obtained before any cancer treatment. This receptor was obtained from a man aged 35 to 70 with stage I squamous cell lung carcinoma. The DNA of the CDR3 is TGTGCCAGCAAGACCCTCGGACAGGGTAACACTGAAGCTTTCTTT. It codes for CASKTLGQGNTEAFF.